A selection of T cell receptor beta chains follows, all from one sample in a study of cytomegalovirus exposure and HLA in healthy donors. The assay was immunoSEQ multiplex PCR, and TCRdb's table has in-frame clones only and misses some. The sample has approximately 100,000 clones, 78% seen once. The source material was PBMCs. These receptors all come from a middle-aged woman in good health and CMV-seropositive. Each CDR3 is given with its conserved first and last residue. Each record gives: D gene, clone size, J gene, V gene, CDR3 length, CDR3 DNA, CDR3 protein. D genes are given only for firm matches. Not every row has a clone size; where given, it reads once, few, many or a size class.

D: NA; size: NA; J: TRBJ2-5; V: TRBV5-4; length: 15; DNA: TGTGCCAGCAGCTTGGATAGTGGGCCCCAAGAGACCCAGTACTTC; CDR3: CASSLDSGPQETQYF
D: NA; size: NA; J: TRBJ1-1; V: TRBV29-1; length: 13; DNA: TGCAGCGTCGACTCTGAGTCGAACACTGAAGCTTTCTTT; CDR3: CSVDSESNTEAFF
D: TRBD1; size: NA; J: TRBJ2-2; V: TRBV5-1; length: 14; DNA: TGCGCCAGCAGCTCCGGGACAGTGACCGGGGAGCTGTTTTTT; CDR3: CASSSGTVTGELFF
D: TRBD1; size: NA; J: TRBJ2-7; V: TRBV10-3; length: 12; DNA: TGTGCCACCCGGACAGGGACATCCGAGCAGTACTTC; CDR3: CATRTGTSEQYF
D: NA; size: NA; J: TRBJ2-7; V: TRBV7-8; length: 12; DNA: TGTGCCAGCAGCTCTCAGGTTTCACAGCAGTACTTC; CDR3: CASSSQVSQQYF
D: NA; size: NA; J: TRBJ2-1; V: TRBV5-1; length: 15; DNA: TGCGCCAGCAGCTCTCTAGGGCAGGGTCCAAGTGAGCAGTTCTTC; CDR3: CASSSLGQGPSEQFF
D: TRBD1; size: NA; J: TRBJ1-1; V: TRBV30; length: 17; DNA: TGTGCCTGGAGTTTCGGGTTCACAGGGGCGAAGAACACTGAAGCTTTCTTT; CDR3: CAWSFGFTGAKNTEAFF
D: NA; size: NA; J: TRBJ2-2; V: TRBV7-8; length: 15; DNA: TGTGCCAGCAATCAGAGGACTTCAAACACCGGGGAGCTGTTTTTT; CDR3: CASNQRTSNTGELFF
D: NA; size: NA; J: TRBJ1-3; V: TRBV11-3; length: 16; DNA: TGTGCCAGCAGCTGGGAGGGCAGCACATCTGGAAACACCATATATTTT; CDR3: CASSWEGSTSGNTIYF
D: TRBD2; size: once; J: TRBJ2-1; V: TRBV5-8; length: 17; DNA: TGTGCCAGCAGCTGGGACCGGCCGGGACTAGCGGACAATGAGCAGTTCTTC; CDR3: CASSWDRPGLADNEQFF
D: TRBD2; size: few; J: TRBJ2-5; V: TRBV10-3; length: 15; DNA: TGTGCCATCAGCCGGACTAGCGGGACGACGGAGACCCAGTACTTC; CDR3: CAISRTSGTTETQYF
D: TRBD2; size: NA; J: TRBJ2-3; V: TRBV27; length: 17; DNA: TGTGCCAGCAGTTTCGTAGCGGGAGTAGGGGGCACAGATACGCAGTATTTT; CDR3: CASSFVAGVGGTDTQYF
D: TRBD2; size: NA; J: TRBJ2-1; V: TRBV7-9; length: 11; DNA: TGTGCCAGCAGTTTACTAGCGAAGCAGTTCTTC; CDR3: CASSLLAKQFF
D: TRBD1; size: NA; J: TRBJ2-2; V: TRBV6-1; length: 18; DNA: TGTGCCAGCAGTGAACGGGGCTGGGGGACAGGGCTATCCGGGGAGCTGTTTTTT; CDR3: CASSERGWGTGLSGELFF
D: TRBD1; size: NA; J: TRBJ2-5; V: TRBV2; length: 14; DNA: TGTGCCAGCAGTGAAGGGACAGGGTGGGAGACCCAGTACTTC; CDR3: CASSEGTGWETQYF
D: NA; size: NA; J: TRBJ2-3; V: TRBV18; length: 16; DNA: TGTGCCAGCTCACCAACCCAGGGGAGGGTGCGAGATACGCAGTATTTT; CDR3: CASSPTQGRVRDTQYF
D: TRBD2; size: NA; J: TRBJ2-5; V: TRBV4-2; length: 17; DNA: TGTGCCAGCAGCCGCAGCGGGCTAGCGGGAGTACGCGAGACCCAATACTTC; CDR3: CASSRSGLAGVRETQYF
D: NA; size: once; J: TRBJ2-2; V: TRBV5-1; length: 14; DNA: TGCGCCAGCAGCTTGGCCCTTTTCACCGGGGAGCTGTTTTTT; CDR3: CASSLALFTGELFF
D: TRBD2; size: few; J: TRBJ2-7; V: TRBV25-1; length: 15; DNA: TGTGCCAGCAGTCCCACGGGACTAGCGGCCTACGAGCAGTACTTC; CDR3: CASSPTGLAAYEQYF
D: TRBD1; size: NA; J: TRBJ2-7; V: TRBV9; length: 16; DNA: TGTGCCAGCAGCGCTAGGAGGACAGGGCGGGCGGAGGAGCAGTACTTC; CDR3: CASSARRTGRAEEQYF
D: NA; size: NA; J: TRBJ1-2; V: TRBV7-6; length: 13; DNA: TGTGCCAGCAGCTTAGCGGGAGGGGCTGGCTACACCTTC; CDR3: CASSLAGGAGYTF
D: NA; size: few; J: TRBJ2-1; V: TRBV7-9; length: 11; DNA: TGTGCCAGCAGTCGCGGGGATGAGCAGTTCTTC; CDR3: CASSRGDEQFF
D: NA; size: once; J: TRBJ2-1; V: TRBV5-1; length: 13; DNA: TGCGCCAGCAGCAACGCGGTAAACAATGAGCAGTTCTTC; CDR3: CASSNAVNNEQFF
D: TRBD2; size: NA; J: TRBJ2-3; V: TRBV4-2; length: 19; DNA: TGTGCCAGCAGCCAAGAGGGGACTAGCGGGAGAGGTATCGCAGATACGCAGTATTTT; CDR3: CASSQEGTSGRGIADTQYF
D: TRBD1; size: NA; J: TRBJ1-2; V: TRBV19; length: 16; DNA: TGTGCCAGTAGTATGGCCCCGGGACAGGGCTACTATGGCTACACCTTC; CDR3: CASSMAPGQGYYGYTF
D: NA; size: NA; J: TRBJ2-7; V: TRBV11-2; length: 16; DNA: TGTGCCAGCAGCTTTACACTCGGGACTCCTAACTACGAGCAGTACTTC; CDR3: CASSFTLGTPNYEQYF
D: NA; size: NA; J: TRBJ2-3; V: TRBV5-1; length: 13; DNA: TGCGCCAGCAGCTTAGAGGGAGCAGATACGCAGTATTTT; CDR3: CASSLEGADTQYF
D: NA; size: NA; J: TRBJ2-5; V: TRBV4-1; length: 15; DNA: TGCGCCAGCAGCCAAGAAGGACCCAGCCAGGGGACCCAGTACTTC; CDR3: CASSQEGPSQGTQYF
D: TRBD2; size: NA; J: TRBJ2-7; V: TRBV19; length: 15; DNA: TGTGCCAGTAGTATAGACGGGAGGGCCTCACAAGAGCAGTACTTC; CDR3: CASSIDGRASQEQYF
D: TRBD1; size: few; J: TRBJ2-7; V: TRBV5-1; length: 15; DNA: TGCGCCAGCAGCTGGCTGGACAGGGGTTCCAACGAGCAGTACTTC; CDR3: CASSWLDRGSNEQYF
D: NA; size: NA; J: TRBJ2-1; V: TRBV6-1; length: 11; DNA: TGTGCCAGCAGCGAGTTTGTTGGGCAGTTCTTC; CDR3: CASSEFVGQFF
D: TRBD1; size: NA; J: TRBJ2-7; V: TRBV5-1; length: 14; DNA: TGCGCCAGCCGAACGGGACAGGGTATTCCCGAGCAGTACTTC; CDR3: CASRTGQGIPEQYF
D: NA; size: few; J: TRBJ2-3; V: TRBV5-4; length: 16; DNA: TGTGCCAGCAGCTCCCGGGAGACAGGGAGCACAGATACGCAGTATTTT; CDR3: CASSSRETGSTDTQYF
D: TRBD2; size: few; J: TRBJ2-5; V: TRBV29-1; length: 14; DNA: TGCAGCGTAAACGGACTAGCGGGACCCCCAGAGCAGTACTTC; CDR3: CSVNGLAGPPEQYF
D: NA; size: NA; J: TRBJ2-1; V: TRBV25-1; length: 14; DNA: TGTGCCAGCGGGGCCCCCCTAGACTACAATGAGCAGTTCTTC; CDR3: CASGAPLDYNEQFF
D: TRBD1; size: once; J: TRBJ1-1; V: TRBV2; length: 14; DNA: TGTGCCAGCAGGGACAGGGGCGGGAGCACTGAAGCTTTCTTT; CDR3: CASRDRGGSTEAFF
D: NA; size: NA; J: TRBJ2-4; V: TRBV19; length: 15; DNA: TGTGCCAGTAGTATTGGCCCGACTAGCAAAAACATTCAGTACTTC; CDR3: CASSIGPTSKNIQYF
D: NA; size: NA; J: TRBJ1-5; V: TRBV7-9; length: 14; DNA: TGTGCCAGGACACAGGGTCTAGCCAATCAGCCCCAGCATTTT; CDR3: CARTQGLANQPQHF
D: TRBD2; size: NA; J: TRBJ2-5; V: TRBV5-4; length: 15; DNA: TGTGCCAGCAGCTCGACGCTAGCGGGAATTGAGACCCAGTACTTC; CDR3: CASSSTLAGIETQYF
D: NA; size: NA; J: TRBJ1-4; V: TRBV28; length: 13; DNA: TGTGCCAGCATCCGGAGTAGCGATGAAAAACTGTTTTTT; CDR3: CASIRSSDEKLFF
D: NA; size: NA; J: TRBJ2-3; V: TRBV10-1; length: 14; DNA: TGCGCCAGCAGTGGGAGTGAAAGCACAGATACGCAGTATTTT; CDR3: CASSGSESTDTQYF
D: TRBD2; size: NA; J: TRBJ2-1; V: TRBV7-3; length: 17; DNA: TGTGCCAGCAGCCTCCAAGTGACTAGCGGGCCCTACAATGAGCAGTTCTTC; CDR3: CASSLQVTSGPYNEQFF
D: NA; size: NA; J: TRBJ2-5; V: TRBV18; length: 14; DNA: TGTGCCAGCTCACCACCGAGCAGCGAGGAGACCCAGTACTTC; CDR3: CASSPPSSEETQYF
D: NA; size: few; J: TRBJ1-5; V: TRBV6-5; length: 13; DNA: TGTGCCAGCAGTTACGATGGGCGTCAGCCCCAGCATTTT; CDR3: CASSYDGRQPQHF
D: NA; size: few; J: TRBJ1-1; V: TRBV6-1; length: 14; DNA: TGTGCCAGCAAGAGAAGCGAGGGTGACACTGAAGCTTTCTTT; CDR3: CASKRSEGDTEAFF
D: TRBD1; size: NA; J: TRBJ2-7; V: TRBV29-1; length: 13; DNA: TGCAGCGCCGGGGACAGCGGCGACTACGAGCAGTACTTC; CDR3: CSAGDSGDYEQYF
D: TRBD2; size: NA; J: TRBJ2-7; V: TRBV12-5; length: 16; DNA: TGTGCTAGTGGTTTGCTTCGAGGACTAGCGACCTACGAGCAGTACTTC; CDR3: CASGLLRGLATYEQYF
D: NA; size: NA; J: TRBJ1-2; V: TRBV2; length: 14; DNA: TGTGCCAGCATGGAGATGCAGACCTCCTATGGCTACACCTTC; CDR3: CASMEMQTSYGYTF
D: TRBD1; size: NA; J: TRBJ2-7; V: TRBV9; length: 15; DNA: TGTGCCAGCAGCCTTCGACAGGGGGCAAACTACGAGCAGTACTTC; CDR3: CASSLRQGANYEQYF
D: NA; size: NA; J: TRBJ1-2; V: TRBV6-5; length: 15; DNA: TGTGCCAGCAGTTACTCGGGGTCGTTAGGGAGTGGCTACACCTTC; CDR3: CASSYSGSLGSGYTF
D: NA; size: NA; J: TRBJ1-3; V: TRBV6-5; length: 14; DNA: TGTGCCAGCAGAACAGGGATCTCTGGAAACACCATATATTTT; CDR3: CASRTGISGNTIYF
D: TRBD1; size: NA; J: TRBJ2-7; V: TRBV10-1; length: 16; DNA: TGCGCAAGCAGTCGTGGACAGGGGAAAGGTTTCTACGAGCAGTACTTC; CDR3: CASSRGQGKGFYEQYF
D: NA; size: NA; J: TRBJ2-7; V: TRBV7-8; length: 16; DNA: TGTGCCAGCAGCTTAGGGAGGGACAGTCCTAACTACGAGCAGTACTTC; CDR3: CASSLGRDSPNYEQYF
D: TRBD1; size: few; J: TRBJ1-4; V: TRBV5-1; length: 17; DNA: TGCGCCAGCAGCTTTGGACAGGGCAGAGCAACTAATGAAAAACTGTTTTTT; CDR3: CASSFGQGRATNEKLFF
D: NA; size: NA; J: TRBJ1-5; V: TRBV11-2; length: 15; DNA: TGTGCCAGCAGCCCAAGGGGGGGATGGGGTCAGCCCCAGCATTTT; CDR3: CASSPRGGWGQPQHF